This TCR beta chain was captured by sequencing in a study of Graves' ophthalmopathy and Graves' hyperthyroidism. Study results and caveats: Most thyroid clonotypes expanded beyond 0.001 frequency were also found in blood.

Amplifying from RNA transcripts, the study obtained TCR beta CDR3 regions. Second-round multiplex PCR came after a first-round RT-PCR that employed HTBI primers. Using its own MiXCR run on the multiplex PCR reads, TCRdb lists one record per CDR3 protein. The repertoire holds over a million distinct CDR3 sequences, with about 38% as singletons. A word on this clonotype: The antigen is unknown. The junction does not match germline at one end; this may be a read error.

This CDR3 is 13 amino acids long. CDR1 and CDR2 (germline): SGHRS, YFSETQ. If patients had other autoimmune diseases, uncontrolled infections, pregnancy or lactation, they were excluded. The source of this sequence is an adult man with Graves' hyperthyroidism. Sequencing used peripheral blood or thyroid tissue (not recorded which). The rearrangement uses TRBV5-1 and TRBJ2-7, with D possibly being TRBD2 (5 bases). CDR3 in amino acids: CAGSSPGVGEQYF. In DNA, the CDR3 is TGCGCCGGCAGCTCCCCCGGGGTTGGCGAGCAGTACTTC.